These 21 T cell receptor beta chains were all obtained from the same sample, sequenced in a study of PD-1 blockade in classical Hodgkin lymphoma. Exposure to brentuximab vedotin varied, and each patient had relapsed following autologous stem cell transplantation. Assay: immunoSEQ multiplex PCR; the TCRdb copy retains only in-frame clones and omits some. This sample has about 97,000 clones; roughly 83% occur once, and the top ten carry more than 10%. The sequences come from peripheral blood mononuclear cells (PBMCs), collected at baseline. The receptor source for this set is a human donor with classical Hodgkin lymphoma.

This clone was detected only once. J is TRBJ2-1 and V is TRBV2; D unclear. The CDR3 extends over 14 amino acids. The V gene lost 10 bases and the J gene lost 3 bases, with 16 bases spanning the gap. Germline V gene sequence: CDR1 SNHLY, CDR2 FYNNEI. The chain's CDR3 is CATKSQPGYNEQFF. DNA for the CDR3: TGTGCCACCAAGTCGCAGCCAGGCTACAATGAGCAGTTCTTC.

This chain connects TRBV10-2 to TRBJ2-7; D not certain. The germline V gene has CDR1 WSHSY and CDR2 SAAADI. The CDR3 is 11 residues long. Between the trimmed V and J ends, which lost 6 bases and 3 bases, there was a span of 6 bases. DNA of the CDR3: TGCGCCAGCAGATCAAACTACGAGCAGTACTTC. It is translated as CASRSNYEQYF.

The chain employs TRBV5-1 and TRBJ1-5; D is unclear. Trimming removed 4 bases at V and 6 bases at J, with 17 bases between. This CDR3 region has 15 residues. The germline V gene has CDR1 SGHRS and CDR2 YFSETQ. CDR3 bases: TGCGCCAGCAGCCCTCGCCCCGGTCTCGGTCAGCCCCAGCATTTT. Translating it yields CASSPRPGLGQPQHF.

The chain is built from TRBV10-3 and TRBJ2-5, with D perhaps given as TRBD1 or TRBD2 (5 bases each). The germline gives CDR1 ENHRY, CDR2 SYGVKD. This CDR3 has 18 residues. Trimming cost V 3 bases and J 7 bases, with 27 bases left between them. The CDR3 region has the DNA TGTGCCATCAGTGACACTGGGCAGGGACGCTCCCTTAGGTGGACCCAGTACTTC. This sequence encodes CAISDTGQGRSLRWTQYF.

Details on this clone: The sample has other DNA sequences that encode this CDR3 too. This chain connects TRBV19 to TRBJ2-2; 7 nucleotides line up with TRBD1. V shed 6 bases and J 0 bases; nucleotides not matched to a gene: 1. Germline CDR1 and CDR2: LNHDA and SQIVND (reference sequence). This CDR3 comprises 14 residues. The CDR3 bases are TGTGCCAGTAGGACAGGGACGAACACCGGGGAGCTGTTTTTT. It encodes CASRTGTNTGELFF.

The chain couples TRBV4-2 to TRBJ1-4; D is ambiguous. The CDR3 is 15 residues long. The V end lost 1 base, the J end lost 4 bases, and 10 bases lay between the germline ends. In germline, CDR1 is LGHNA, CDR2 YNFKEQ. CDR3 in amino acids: CASSQVRVINEKLFF. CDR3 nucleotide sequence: TGTGCCAGCAGCCAAGTAAGAGTGATTAATGAAAAACTGTTTTTT.

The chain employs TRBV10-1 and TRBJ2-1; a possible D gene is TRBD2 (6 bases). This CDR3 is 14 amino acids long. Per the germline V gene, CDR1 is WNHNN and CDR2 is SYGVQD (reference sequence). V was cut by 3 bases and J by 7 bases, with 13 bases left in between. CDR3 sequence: CASSDGAGGNEQFF. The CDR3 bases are TGCGCCAGCAGTGACGGGGCCGGGGGAAATGAGCAGTTCTTC.

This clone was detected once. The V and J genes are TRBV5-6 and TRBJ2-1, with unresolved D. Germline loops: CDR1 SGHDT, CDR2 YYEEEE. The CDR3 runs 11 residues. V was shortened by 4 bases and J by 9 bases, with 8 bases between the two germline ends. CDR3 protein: CASSAFGEQFF. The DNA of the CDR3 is TGTGCCAGCAGCGCCTTTGGTGAGCAGTTCTTC. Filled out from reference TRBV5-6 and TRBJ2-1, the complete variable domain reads DAGVTQSPTHLIKTRGQQVTLRCSPKSGHDTVSWYQQALGQGPQFIFQYYEEEERQRGNFPDRFSGHQFPNYSSELNVNALLLGDSALYLCASSAFGEQFFGPGTRLTVL.

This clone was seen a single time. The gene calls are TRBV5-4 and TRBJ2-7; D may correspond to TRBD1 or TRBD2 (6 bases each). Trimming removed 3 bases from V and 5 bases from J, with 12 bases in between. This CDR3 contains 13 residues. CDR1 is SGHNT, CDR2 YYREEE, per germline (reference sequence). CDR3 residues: CASSSQGTDEQYF. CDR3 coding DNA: TGTGCCAGCAGCTCTCAGGGGACTGACGAGCAGTACTTC.

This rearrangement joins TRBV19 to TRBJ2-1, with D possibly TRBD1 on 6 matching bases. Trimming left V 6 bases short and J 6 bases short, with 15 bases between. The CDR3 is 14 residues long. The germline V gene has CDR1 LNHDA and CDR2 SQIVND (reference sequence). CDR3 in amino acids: CASRKHQDSNEQFF. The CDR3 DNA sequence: TGTGCCAGTAGAAAACATCAGGACAGCAATGAGCAGTTCTTC.

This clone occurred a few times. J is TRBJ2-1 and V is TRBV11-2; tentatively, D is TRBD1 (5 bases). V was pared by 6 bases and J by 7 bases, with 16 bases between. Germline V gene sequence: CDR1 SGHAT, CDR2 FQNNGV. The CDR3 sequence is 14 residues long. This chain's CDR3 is CASSQDSRSNEQFF. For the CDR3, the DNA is TGTGCCAGCAGTCAAGACAGCAGGTCGAATGAGCAGTTCTTC.

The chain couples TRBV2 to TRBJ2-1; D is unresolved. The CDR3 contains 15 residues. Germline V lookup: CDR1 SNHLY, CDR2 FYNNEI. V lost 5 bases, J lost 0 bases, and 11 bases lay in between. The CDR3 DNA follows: TGTGCCAGCAGTCCACAGTTTAGCTCCTACAATGAGCAGTTCTTC. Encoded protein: CASSPQFSSYNEQFF.

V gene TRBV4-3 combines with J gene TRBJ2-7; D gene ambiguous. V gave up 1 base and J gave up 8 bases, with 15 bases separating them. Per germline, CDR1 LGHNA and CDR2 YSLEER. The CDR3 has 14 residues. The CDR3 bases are TGCGCCAGCAGCCAAGGCAGCTACATGGTACAGCAGTACTTC. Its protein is CASSQGSYMVQQYF.

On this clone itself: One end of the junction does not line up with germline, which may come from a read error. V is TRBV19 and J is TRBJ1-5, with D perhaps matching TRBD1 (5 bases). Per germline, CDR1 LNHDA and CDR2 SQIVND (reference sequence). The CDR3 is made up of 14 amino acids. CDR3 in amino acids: CASSRGKSSQPQHF. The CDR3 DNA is TGTGCCAGTAGTAGGGGGAAAAGCAGTCAGCCCCAGCATTTT.

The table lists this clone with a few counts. CDR3 nucleotide sequence: TGTGCCAGCGCACACTATGAAGCTTTCTTT. It translates to CASAHYEAFF. The chain combines TRBV19 with TRBJ1-1; D remains unclear. Germline loops: CDR1 LNHDA, CDR2 SQIVND (reference sequence). The V gene lost 9 bases and the J gene lost 7 bases, with 9 bases spanning the gap. The CDR3 sequence is 10 residues long. The variable domain in full, with the rest retrieved from reference TRBV19 and TRBJ1-1, is DGGITQSPKYLFRKEGQNVTLSCEQNLNHDAMYWYRQDPGQGLRLIYYSQIVNDFQKGDIAEGYSVSREKKESFPLTVTSAQKNPTAFYLCASAHYEAFFGQGTRLTVV.

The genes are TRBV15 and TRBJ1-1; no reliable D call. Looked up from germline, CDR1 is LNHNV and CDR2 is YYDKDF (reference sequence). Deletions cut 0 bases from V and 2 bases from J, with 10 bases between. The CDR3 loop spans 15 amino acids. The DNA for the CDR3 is TGTGCCACCAGCAGAGATCCGGGATCTAACACTGAAGCTTTCTTT. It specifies CATSRDPGSNTEAFF.

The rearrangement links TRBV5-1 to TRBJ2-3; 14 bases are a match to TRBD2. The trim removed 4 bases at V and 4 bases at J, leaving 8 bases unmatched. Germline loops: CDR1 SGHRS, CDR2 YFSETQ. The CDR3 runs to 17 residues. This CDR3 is CASSPRLAGGIADTQYF. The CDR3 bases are TGCGCCAGCAGCCCGAGACTAGCGGGAGGGATTGCAGATACGCAGTATTTT.

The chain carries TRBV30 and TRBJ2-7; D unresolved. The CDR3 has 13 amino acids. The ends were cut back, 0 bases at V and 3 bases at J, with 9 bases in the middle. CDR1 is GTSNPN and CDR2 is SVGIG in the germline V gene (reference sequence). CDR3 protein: CAWSVGFSYEQYF. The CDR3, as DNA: TGTGCCTGGAGTGTGGGTTTCAGCTACGAGCAGTACTTC.

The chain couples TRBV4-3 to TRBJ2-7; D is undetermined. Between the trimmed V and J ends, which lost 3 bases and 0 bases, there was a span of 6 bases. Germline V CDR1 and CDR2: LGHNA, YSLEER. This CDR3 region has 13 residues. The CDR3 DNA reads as TGCGCCAGCAGCCAGGAACACTCCTACGAGCAGTACTTC. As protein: CASSQEHSYEQYF.

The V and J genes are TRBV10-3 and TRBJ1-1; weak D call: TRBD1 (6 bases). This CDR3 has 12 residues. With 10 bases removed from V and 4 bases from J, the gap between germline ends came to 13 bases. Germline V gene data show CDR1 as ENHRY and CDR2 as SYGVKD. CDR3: CATTDSGTEAFF. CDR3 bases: TGTGCCACCACGGACAGCGGCACTGAAGCTTTCTTT.

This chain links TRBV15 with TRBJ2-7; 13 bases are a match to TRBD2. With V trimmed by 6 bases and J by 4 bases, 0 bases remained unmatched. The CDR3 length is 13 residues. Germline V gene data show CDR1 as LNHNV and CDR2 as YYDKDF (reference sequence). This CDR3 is CATRTSGGYEQYF. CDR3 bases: TGTGCCACCAGGACTAGCGGGGGGTACGAGCAGTACTTC.